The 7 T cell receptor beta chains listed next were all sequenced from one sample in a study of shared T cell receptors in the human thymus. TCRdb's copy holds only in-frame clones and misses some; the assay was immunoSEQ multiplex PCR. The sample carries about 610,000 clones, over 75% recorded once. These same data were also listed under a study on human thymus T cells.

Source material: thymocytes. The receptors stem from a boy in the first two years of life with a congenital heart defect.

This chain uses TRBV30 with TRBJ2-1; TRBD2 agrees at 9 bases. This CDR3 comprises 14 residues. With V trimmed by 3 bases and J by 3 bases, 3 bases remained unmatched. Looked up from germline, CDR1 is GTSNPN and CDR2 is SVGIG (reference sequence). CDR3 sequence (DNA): TGTGCCTGGAGAGTAGCGGGGGACTACAATGAGCAGTTCTTC. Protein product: CAWRVAGDYNEQFF. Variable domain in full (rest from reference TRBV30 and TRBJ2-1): SQTIHQWPATLVQPVGSPLSLECTVEGTSNPNLYWYRQAAGRGLQLLFYSVGIGQISSEVPQNLSASRPQDRQFILSSKKLLLSDSGFYLCAWRVAGDYNEQFFGPGTRLTVL.

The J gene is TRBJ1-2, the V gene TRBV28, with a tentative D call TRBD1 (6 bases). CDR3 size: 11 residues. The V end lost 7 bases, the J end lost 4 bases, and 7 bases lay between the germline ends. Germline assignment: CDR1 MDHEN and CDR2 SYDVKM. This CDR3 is CASKDSYGYTF. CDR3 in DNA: TGTGCCAGCAAGGACAGCTATGGCTACACCTTC.

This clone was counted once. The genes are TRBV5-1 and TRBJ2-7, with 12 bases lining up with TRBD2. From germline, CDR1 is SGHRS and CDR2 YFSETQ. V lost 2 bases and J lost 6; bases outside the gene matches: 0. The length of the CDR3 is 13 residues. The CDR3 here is CASSLLAGGEQYF. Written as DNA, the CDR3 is TGCGCCAGCAGCTTACTAGCGGGAGGCGAGCAGTACTTC.

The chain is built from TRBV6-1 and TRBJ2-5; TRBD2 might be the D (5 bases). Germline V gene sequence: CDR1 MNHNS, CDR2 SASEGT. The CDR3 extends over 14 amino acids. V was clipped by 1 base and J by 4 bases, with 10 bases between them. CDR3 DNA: TGTGCCAGCAGTGAAGACCGGGGTCGAGAGACCCAGTACTTC. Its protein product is CASSEDRGRETQYF.

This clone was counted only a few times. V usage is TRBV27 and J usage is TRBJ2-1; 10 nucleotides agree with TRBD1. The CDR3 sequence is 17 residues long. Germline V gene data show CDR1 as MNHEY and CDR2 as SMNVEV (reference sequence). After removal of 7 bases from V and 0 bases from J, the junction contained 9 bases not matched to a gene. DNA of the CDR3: TGTGCCAGCAATGACAGGGGGCAACGGAGCTCCTACAATGAGCAGTTCTTC. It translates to CASNDRGQRSSYNEQFF.

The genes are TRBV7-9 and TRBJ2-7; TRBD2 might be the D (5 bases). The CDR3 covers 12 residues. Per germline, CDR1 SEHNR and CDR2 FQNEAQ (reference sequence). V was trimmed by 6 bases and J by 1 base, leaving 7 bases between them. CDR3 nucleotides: TGTGCCAGCAGTCGGGGTTCCTACGAGCAGTACTTC. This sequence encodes CASSRGSYEQYF. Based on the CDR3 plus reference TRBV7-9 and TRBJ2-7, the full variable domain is DTGVSQNPRHKITKRGQNVTFRCDPISEHNRLYWYRQTLGQGPEFLTYFQNEAQLEKSRLLSDRFSAERPKGSFSTLEIQRTEQGDSAMYLCASSRGSYEQYFGPGTRLTVT.

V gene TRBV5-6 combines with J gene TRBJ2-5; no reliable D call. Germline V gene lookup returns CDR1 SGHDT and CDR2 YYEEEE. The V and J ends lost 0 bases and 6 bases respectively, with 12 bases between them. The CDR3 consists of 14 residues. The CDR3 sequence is CASSLGRSWKTQYF. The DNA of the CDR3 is TGTGCCAGCAGCTTGGGGCGGTCTTGGAAGACCCAGTACTTC. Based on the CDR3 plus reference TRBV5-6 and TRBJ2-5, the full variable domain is DAGVTQSPTHLIKTRGQQVTLRCSPKSGHDTVSWYQQALGQGPQFIFQYYEEEERQRGNFPDRFSGHQFPNYSSELNVNALLLGDSALYLCASSLGRSWKTQYFGPGTRLLVL.